A selection of T cell receptor beta chains follows, all from one sample in a study of cytomegalovirus exposure and HLA in healthy donors. Clones were read by immunoSEQ multiplex PCR, and TCRdb kept only the in-frame ones, dropping some. The sample lists 130,000 to 150,000 clones; roughly four fifths were seen once. The source material was PBMCs. The source of these receptors is a man aged 30-40 years in good health and CMV-seropositive. The CDR3 runs from the conserved cysteine through the conserved F or W. A D gene is named only where the DNA matches it firmly. Expanded clones get a size class; other rows say once, few or many, or leave the size out.

abundance: NA
v_gene: TRBV27
j_gene: TRBJ2-7
d_gene: NA
len: 13
CDR3nt: TGTGCCAGCAGTTACAACCGGGTCAGCAAGCAGTACTTC
CDR3aa: CASSYNRVSKQYF

abundance: once
v_gene: TRBV7-9
j_gene: TRBJ1-3
d_gene: NA
len: 12
CDR3nt: TGTGCCAGCAGCCCTACGCGGGACACCATATATTTT
CDR3aa: CASSPTRDTIYF

abundance: NA
v_gene: TRBV5-8
j_gene: TRBJ2-5
d_gene: NA
len: 14
CDR3nt: TGTGCCAGCAGCCGCGGACAGATCCAAGAGACCCAGTACTTC
CDR3aa: CASSRGQIQETQYF

abundance: NA
v_gene: TRBV19
j_gene: TRBJ1-2
d_gene: NA
len: 11
CDR3nt: TGTGCCGCAGGGGAGGGAAGTGGCTACACCTTC
CDR3aa: CAAGEGSGYTF

abundance: NA
v_gene: TRBV6-4
j_gene: TRBJ1-1
d_gene: TRBD1
len: 13
CDR3nt: TGTGCCAGCAGTAGACAGGGGAACACTGAAGCTTTCTTT
CDR3aa: CASSRQGNTEAFF

abundance: NA
v_gene: TRBV7-2
j_gene: TRBJ2-3
d_gene: TRBD1
len: 15
CDR3nt: TGTGCCAGCAGCTTAGGGGACAGGGAGGCAGATACGCAGTATTTT
CDR3aa: CASSLGDREADTQYF

abundance: NA
v_gene: TRBV29-1
j_gene: TRBJ2-5
d_gene: NA
len: 13
CDR3nt: TGCAGCGTTCGCCCGGAGGGGAAAGAGACCCAGTACTTC
CDR3aa: CSVRPEGKETQYF

abundance: NA
v_gene: TRBV11-2
j_gene: TRBJ2-2
d_gene: NA
len: 13
CDR3nt: TGTGCCACCCGTAAGCCAAACACCGGGGAGCTGTTTTTT
CDR3aa: CATRKPNTGELFF

abundance: NA
v_gene: TRBV29-1
j_gene: TRBJ2-7
d_gene: TRBD1
len: 15
CDR3nt: TGCAGCGTTGAAGATCAAGGGGGCTTCGGCTACGAGCAGTACTTC
CDR3aa: CSVEDQGGFGYEQYF

abundance: NA
v_gene: TRBV27
j_gene: TRBJ1-5
d_gene: TRBD1
len: 13
CDR3nt: TGTGCCAGCAGTTTCACAGGGGTACAGCCCCAGCATTTT
CDR3aa: CASSFTGVQPQHF

abundance: NA
v_gene: TRBV7-2
j_gene: TRBJ2-7
d_gene: TRBD2
len: 14
CDR3nt: TGTGCCAGCAGCTTACTAGCGGATCCCTACGAGCAGTACTTC
CDR3aa: CASSLLADPYEQYF

abundance: once
v_gene: TRBV5-1
j_gene: TRBJ2-1
d_gene: TRBD2
len: 16
CDR3nt: TGCGCCAGCAGCTTCGGGTCCGGGGGGTCCTACAATGAGCAGTTCTTC
CDR3aa: CASSFGSGGSYNEQFF

abundance: NA
v_gene: TRBV9
j_gene: TRBJ2-3
d_gene: NA
len: 15
CDR3nt: TGTGCCAGCAGCGTTGGGGGGTCTAGCACAGATACGCAGTATTTT
CDR3aa: CASSVGGSSTDTQYF